The text below deals with one T cell receptor (beta chain). The target antigen is unknown. Transcripts of RNA were the source for amplifying TCR beta CDR3 regions. First-round RT-PCR with HTBI primers preceded a second-round multiplex PCR. TCRdb reanalysed the multiplex PCR reads using MiXCR and keeps one entry per CDR3 protein. The sample has 900,000 to 1,200,000 distinct CDR3 sequences, roughly 35% seen once. This record comes from a study of Graves' ophthalmopathy and Graves' hyperthyroidism. Study results and limitations: A majority of expanded thyroid clonotypes exceeding 0.001 frequency were likewise present in blood. Researchers report that a 13-signature model separated ophthalmopathy from stable hyperthyroidism, posting almost 90% sensitivity and roughly 81% specificity.

The V and J ends lost 3 bases and 7 bases respectively, with 12 bases between them. The germline V gene has CDR1 SEHNR and CDR2 FQNEAQ (reference sequence). CDR3 length: 13 residues. V is TRBV7-9 and J is TRBJ1-2; possible D gene TRBD1, 6 bases. The clonotype was recovered from an adult man with Graves' hyperthyroidism. Specimen: peripheral blood or thyroid tissue (not recorded which). CDR3 residues: CASSFGQSVGYTF. The DNA of the CDR3 is TGTGCCAGCAGCTTTGGACAGTCAGTTGGCTACACCTTC.